Shown below are 8 T cell receptor beta chains from a single sample sequenced in a study of CD8+ T cells in alopecia areata. Sample treatment: oral pan-JAK inhibitor, 5-10 mg twice daily. Extracted from the samples, RNA was reverse transcribed into cDNA to serve as the sequencing template. This table comes from immunoSEQ multiplex PCR, and its TCRdb copy is limited to in-frame clones, with some not included. The sample records about 120,000 clones, 50% to 75% being singletons. The sequencing here drew on CD8+ T cells sorted from blood, taken at week 4, from a patient treated with tofacitinib. The origin of the receptors is a human donor with alopecia areata.

The chain is built from TRBV5-1 and TRBJ2-7; 11 bases fit TRBD2. CDR1 is SGHRS, CDR2 YFSETQ, per germline. This CDR3 is 16 amino acids long. The V gene end was trimmed by 4 bases and the J gene end by 3 bases; junction bases not matched to a gene: 9. The CDR3 protein is CASSKVGTSGNYEQYF. The DNA for the CDR3 is TGCGCCAGCAGCAAGGTAGGGACTAGCGGCAACTACGAGCAGTACTTC. Together with reference TRBV5-1 and TRBJ2-7, the CDR3 gives the full variable domain: KAGVTQTPRYLIKTRGQQVTLSCSPISGHRSVSWYQQTPGQGLQFLFEYFSETQRNKGNFPGRFSGRQFSNSRSEMNVSTLELGDSALYLCASSKVGTSGNYEQYFGPGTRLTVT.

The rearrangement joins TRBV27 to TRBJ2-5; D could derive from TRBD1 or TRBD2 (6 bases each). Trimming pared 7 bases from V and 5 bases from J, leaving 11 bases between. CDR1 and CDR2 (germline): MNHEY, SMNVEV (reference sequence). The CDR3 consists of 12 residues. Written as DNA, the CDR3 is TGTGCCAGCATGGGGGGCGATGAGACCCAGTACTTC. Residues: CASMGGDETQYF.

CDR3 region: CASSLGQGDHNEQFF. The DNA for the CDR3 is TGCGCCAGCAGCTTGGGACAGGGGGACCACAATGAGCAGTTCTTC. The chain joins TRBV5-1 to TRBJ2-1; 9 positions match TRBD1. In germline, CDR1 is SGHRS, CDR2 YFSETQ. The CDR3 spans 15 residues. The ends lost 0 bases at V and 5 bases at J; junction bases unmatched: 3.

The chain couples TRBV27 to TRBJ2-1; 7 bases are a match to TRBD2. The CDR3 is 15 amino acids. V shed 5 bases and J 2 bases; nucleotides not matched to a gene: 6. Germline CDR1 is MNHEY and CDR2 is SMNVEV (reference sequence). The CDR3 spells CASSELAIPYNEQFF. CDR3 in DNA: TGTGCCAGCAGTGAACTAGCGATCCCCTACAATGAGCAGTTCTTC.

This clone was seen a handful of times. J is TRBJ2-2 and V is TRBV13, with D possibly matching TRBD2 (6 bases). Germline-derived CDR1 and CDR2 are PRHDT and FYEKMQ (reference sequence). The CDR3 runs 16 residues. Trimming removed 6 bases from V and 1 base from J, with 15 bases in between. The CDR3 reads CASRPLSAGNTGELFF. Written as DNA, the CDR3 is TGTGCCAGCAGGCCCCTCTCAGCGGGGAACACCGGGGAGCTGTTTTTT.

The chain has TRBV27 and TRBJ2-1; no clear D. This CDR3 has 14 residues. CDR1 is MNHEY and CDR2 is SMNVEV in the germline V gene (reference sequence). V dropped 5 bases and J dropped 7 bases, with 15 bases sitting between them. The CDR3 reads CASSLVANYNEQFF. In DNA form, the CDR3 reads TGTGCCAGCAGTCTAGTGGCGAACTATAATGAGCAGTTCTTC.

The chain uses TRBV18 and TRBJ2-5, with 7 bases identical to TRBD1. Germline V gene lookup returns CDR1 KGHSH and CDR2 LQKENI. V lost 5 bases, J lost 3 bases, and 3 bases stayed unmatched. The CDR3 loop spans 13 amino acids. CDR3 protein: CASSSGQEETQYF. The CDR3 coding sequence is TGTGCCAGCTCATCAGGACAGGAAGAGACCCAGTACTTC.

Only a few counts were recorded for this clone. The rearrangement uses TRBV25-1 and TRBJ2-7, with TRBD2 as a possible D gene (5 bases). V lost 1 base and J 3 bases, leaving 10 bases between the germline ends. The CDR3 has 14 residues. CDR1 is MGHDK and CDR2 is SYGVNS in the germline V gene. CDR3 DNA: TGTGCCAGCAGTGAATCACGGGGTTTCTACGAGCAGTACTTC. It codes for CASSESRGFYEQYF.